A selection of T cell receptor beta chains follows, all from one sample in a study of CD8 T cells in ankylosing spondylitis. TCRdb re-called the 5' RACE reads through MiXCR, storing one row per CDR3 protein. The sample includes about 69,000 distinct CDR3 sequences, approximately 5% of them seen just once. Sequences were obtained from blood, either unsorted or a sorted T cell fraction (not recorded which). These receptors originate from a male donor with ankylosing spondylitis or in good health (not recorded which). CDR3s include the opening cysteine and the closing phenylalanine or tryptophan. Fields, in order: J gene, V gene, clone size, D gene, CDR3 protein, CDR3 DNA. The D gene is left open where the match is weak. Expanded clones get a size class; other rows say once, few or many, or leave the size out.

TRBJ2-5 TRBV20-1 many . CSARAPGAYAETQYF TGCAGTGCTAGAGCTCCCGGGGCGTACGCAGAGACCCAGTACTTC
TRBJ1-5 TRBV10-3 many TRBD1 CAISEQGQGVYQPQHF TGTGCCATCAGTGAGCAAGGACAGGGAGTCTATCAGCCCCAGCATTTT
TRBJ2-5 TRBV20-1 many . CSAWLQGTSETQYF TGCAGTGCTTGGTTGCAGGGGACGTCAGAGACCCAGTACTTC
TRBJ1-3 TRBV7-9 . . CASTTGFDTIYF TGTGCCAGCACCACAGGATTTGACACCATATATTTT
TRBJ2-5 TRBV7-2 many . CASSLFAGSEETQYF TGTGCCAGCAGCTTATTCGCGGGGAGCGAAGAGACCCAGTACTTC
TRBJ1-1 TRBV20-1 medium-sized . CSAPIQVEAFF TGCAGTGCCCCCATTCAGGTTGAAGCTTTCTTT
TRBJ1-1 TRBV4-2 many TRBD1 CASSQPRQGPLVMNTEAFF TGTGCCAGCAGCCAACCTCGACAGGGACCATTAGTTATGAACACTGAAGCTTTCTTT
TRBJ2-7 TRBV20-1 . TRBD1 CSAHDRAYEQYF TGCAGTGCCCATGACAGGGCCTACGAGCAGTACTTC
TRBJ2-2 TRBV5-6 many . CASSKQYTGELFF TGTGCCAGCAGCAAACAGTACACCGGGGAGCTGTTTTTT
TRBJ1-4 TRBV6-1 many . CASSRDGETGEKLFF TGTGCCAGCAGTCGAGACGGGGAGACTGGTGAAAAACTGTTTTTT
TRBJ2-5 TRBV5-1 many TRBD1 CASSLADQGAMETQYF TGCGCCAGCAGCTTGGCCGACCAGGGGGCTATGGAGACCCAGTACTTC
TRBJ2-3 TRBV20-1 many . CSPAQGGPTDTQYF TGCTCCCCCGCGCAGGGGGGGCCAACAGATACGCAGTATTTT
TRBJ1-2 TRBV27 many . CASSTAPGQSYTF TGTGCCAGCAGTACTGCACCGGGACAATCCTACACCTTC
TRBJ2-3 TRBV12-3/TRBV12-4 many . CASRGDPTDTQYF TGTGCCAGCAGGGGGGACCCGACAGATACGCAGTATTTT
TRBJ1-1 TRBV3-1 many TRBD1 CASSHPGQGRTEAFF TGTGCCAGCAGCCATCCGGGACAGGGGCGAACTGAAGCTTTCTTT
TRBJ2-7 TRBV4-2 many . CASSREGQADEQYF TGTGCCAGCAGCCGAGAGGGGCAGGCGGACGAGCAGTACTTC
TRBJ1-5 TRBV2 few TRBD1 CASSGQGDNQPQHF TGTGCCAGCTCCGGACAGGGGGACAATCAGCCCCAGCATTTT
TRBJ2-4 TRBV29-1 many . CSVELTGLAKNIQYF TGCAGCGTTGAATTGACAGGTCTAGCCAAAAACATTCAGTACTTC
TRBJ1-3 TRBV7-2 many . CASSSYNRLKGVVGSGNTIYF TGTGCCAGCAGCTCATATAACCGCCTGAAGGGGGTAGTCGGCTCTGGAAACACCATATATTTT
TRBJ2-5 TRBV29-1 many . CSVVSQGTQYF TGCAGCGTTGTATCCCAGGGGACCCAGTACTTC
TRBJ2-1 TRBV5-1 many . CASRPGTDLSSYNEQFF TGCGCCAGCAGGCCCGGGACCGATCTGAGCTCCTACAATGAGCAGTTCTTC
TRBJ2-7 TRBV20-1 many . CSASGLAYEQYF TGCAGTGCTAGCGGGCTAGCCTACGAGCAGTACTTC
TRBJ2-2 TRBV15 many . CATSRDRWFELFF TGTGCCACCAGCAGAGATCGGTGGTTTGAGCTGTTTTTT
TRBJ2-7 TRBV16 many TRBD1 CASSQGLVGQGAFEQYF TGTGCCAGCAGCCAAGGCCTGGTAGGACAGGGGGCGTTCGAGCAGTACTTC
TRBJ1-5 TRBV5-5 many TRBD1 CASSRTGTGDQPQHF TGTGCCAGCAGCCGAACCGGGACAGGGGATCAGCCCCAGCATTTT
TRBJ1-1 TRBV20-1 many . CSVKGPTVNTEAFF TGCAGTGTCAAGGGTCCGACCGTGAACACTGAAGCTTTCTTT
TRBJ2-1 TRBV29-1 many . CSVYIQLSSYNEQFF TGCAGCGTTTACATACAGCTCAGCTCCTACAATGAGCAGTTCTTC
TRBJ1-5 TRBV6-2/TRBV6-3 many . CASSYTTAYQPQHF TGTGCCAGCAGTTACACAACAGCCTATCAGCCCCAGCATTTT
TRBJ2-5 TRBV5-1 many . CASSLEETQYF TGCGCCAGCAGCTTGGAAGAGACCCAGTACTTC
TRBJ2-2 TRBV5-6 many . CASSLAGSQGAGELFF TGTGCCAGCAGCCTGGCCGGGTCACAAGGGGCCGGGGAGCTGTTTTTT
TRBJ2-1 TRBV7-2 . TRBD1 CASSFWTGLNEQFF TGTGCCAGCAGCTTTTGGACAGGGCTTAATGAGCAGTTCTTC
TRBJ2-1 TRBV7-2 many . CASSFSGEVEQFF TGTGCCAGCAGCTTCTCAGGGGAGGTAGAGCAGTTCTTC
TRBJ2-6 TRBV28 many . CASSFPLGDTGANVLTF TGTGCCAGCAGTTTCCCCCTTGGAGACACTGGGGCCAACGTCCTGACTTTC
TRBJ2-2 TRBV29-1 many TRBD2 CSVGGTRPNTGELFF TGCAGCGTGGGAGGGACGAGACCGAACACCGGGGAGCTGTTTTTT
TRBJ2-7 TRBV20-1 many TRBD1 CSAYVGVGTGSDYEQYF TGCAGTGCTTATGTAGGTGTGGGGACAGGGTCGGACTACGAGCAGTACTTC
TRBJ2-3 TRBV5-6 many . CASSLYRSSTDTQYF TGTGCCAGCAGCTTATACCGGTCTAGCACAGATACGCAGTATTTT
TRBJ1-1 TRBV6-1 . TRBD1 CATGGQGAYTEAFF TGTGCCACCGGGGGACAGGGGGCTTACACTGAAGCTTTCTTT
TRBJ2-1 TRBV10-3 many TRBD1 CAISESSTGGRDEQFF TGTGCCATCAGTGAGTCGAGTACAGGGGGTCGCGATGAGCAGTTCTTC
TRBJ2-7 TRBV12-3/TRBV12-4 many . CASSPGFAYEQYF TGTGCCAGCTCTCCGGGGTTCGCCTACGAGCAGTACTTC
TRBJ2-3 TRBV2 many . CASSVSPGATSTDTQYF TGTGCCAGCAGTGTTTCCCCAGGGGCTACCAGCACAGATACGCAGTATTTT
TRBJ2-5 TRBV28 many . CASGRGAQETQYF TGTGCCAGCGGCAGGGGGGCCCAAGAGACCCAGTACTTC